The T cell receptor beta chain under discussion was sequenced for a study of T cell changes during pregnancy in multiple sclerosis. The germline V gene has CDR1 MNHEY and CDR2 SVGAGI. This CDR3 is 14 amino acids long. Losses at the gene ends were 6 bases for V and 5 bases for J; bases not matched to a gene: 6. Method: immunoSEQ multiplex PCR; TCRdb's copy keeps in-frame clones and lacks some. This sample has more than 55,000 clones, with over 75% found just once. This TCR was sampled from a female donor with multiple sclerosis, enrolled in a pregnancy study. The material was peripheral blood, obtained after pregnancy. The genes are TRBV6-5 and TRBJ1-2; 10 positions match TRBD1. The DNA of the CDR3 is TGTGCCAGCAGACGGGGACAGGGGAATTATGGCTACACCTTC. Translated: CASRRGQGNYGYTF.